What follows are 8 T cell receptor beta chains derived from one specimen sequenced in a study of T cell responses to AZD1222 COVID-19 vaccine. The data were produced by immunoSEQ multiplex PCR, yet TCRdb's version contains in-frame clones alone and is incomplete. Of 150,000 to 200,000 clones in the sample, about 90% were seen once. The material sequenced was peripheral blood, taken 28 days after the second AZD1222 dose. Receptors were obtained from an adult who received the AZD1222 COVID-19 vaccine.

The DNA of the CDR3 is TGTGCCAGCAGTCCCAGTTATTTAGCCAAAAACATTCAGTACTTC. Its protein is CASSPSYLAKNIQYF. The chain uses TRBV6-5 and TRBJ2-4; D remains ambiguous. Deletions cut 5 bases from V and 0 bases from J, with 11 bases between. CDR3 length equals 15 residues. Per germline, CDR1 MNHEY and CDR2 SVGAGI.

In DNA, the CDR3 is TGCGCCAGCAGCCAAATAGCGCTTACACAGGGGCGCACTCGCTACACAGATACGCAGTATTTT. It codes for CASSQIALTQGRTRYTDTQYF. V gene TRBV5-1 combines with J gene TRBJ2-3; 7 bases line up with TRBD1. The CDR3 runs to 21 residues. Looked up from germline, CDR1 is SGHRS and CDR2 is YFSETQ. V shed 4 bases and J 2 bases; nucleotides not matched to a gene: 25.

This chain uses TRBV3-1 (or the pseudogene TRBV3-2) with TRBJ2-5; TRBD2 might be the D (7 bases). V gave up 1 base and J gave up 5 bases, with 20 bases separating them. Germline V lookup: CDR1 LGHDT, CDR2 YNNKEL (reference sequence). CDR3 length equals 17 residues. In nucleotides, the CDR3 is TGTGCCAGCAGCCAAGCCAGATTTTCGGGGGGCGGGGAGACCCAGTACTTC. This sequence encodes CASSQARFSGGGETQYF.

This CDR3 reads CASSGRGTVSGNTIYF. The DNA of the CDR3 is TGTGCCAGCAGTGGTCGTGGGACCGTCTCTGGAAACACCATATATTTT. The gene calls are TRBV6-1 and TRBJ1-3; tentative D call: TRBD1 (5 bases). Germline V gene data show CDR1 as MNHNS and CDR2 as SASEGT. The CDR3 runs 16 residues. Trimming pared 4 bases from V and 0 bases from J, leaving 13 bases between.

This clone came up once. The rearrangement links TRBV2 to TRBJ1-4; 7 bases agree with TRBD1. CDR1 is SNHLY, CDR2 FYNNEI, per germline. This CDR3 has 16 amino acids. V trimming: 0 bases; J trimming: 7 bases; junction bases outside the gene matches: 8. This CDR3 is CASSEALDRDSEKLFF. CDR3 coding DNA: TGTGCCAGCAGTGAAGCGCTAGACAGGGATTCTGAAAAACTGTTTTTT.

The rearrangement uses TRBV7-9 and TRBJ1-4, with a possible D match to TRBD1 (5 bases). V lost 5 bases and J lost 3, with 13 bases in between. The CDR3 is 15 residues long. Germline-derived CDR1 and CDR2 are SEHNR and FQNEAQ (reference sequence). The CDR3 DNA reads as TGTGCCAGCAGCCGGCCCACAGGTTCTAATGAAAAACTGTTTTTT. This sequence encodes CASSRPTGSNEKLFF. The entire variable domain, with the rest obtained from reference TRBV7-9 and TRBJ1-4, is as follows: DTGVSQNPRHKITKRGQNVTFRCDPISEHNRLYWYRQTLGQGPEFLTYFQNEAQLEKSRLLSDRFSAERPKGSFSTLEIQRTEQGDSAMYLCASSRPTGSNEKLFFGSGTQLSVL.

The chain combines TRBV6-2 or TRBV6-3 with TRBJ1-2; no firm D call. This CDR3 comprises 16 residues. V was shortened by 0 bases and J by 8 bases, with 19 bases between the two germline ends. Germline V gene lookup returns CDR1 MNHEY and CDR2 SVGEGT. The CDR3 nucleotides read TGTGCCAGCAGTTACTCGGCGGTGGGCGCCCAAGGCGGCTACACCTTC. Its translation: CASSYSAVGAQGGYTF.

The gene calls are TRBV24-1 and TRBJ1-2; tentative D call: TRBD1 (6 bases). Trimming shortened V by 2 bases and J by 4 bases, and 13 bases separated the two germline ends. The germline V gene encodes CDR1 KGHDR and CDR2 SFDVKD. This CDR3 has 15 residues. CDR3 nucleotides: TGTGCCACCAGTGATTACAGGGCTGGGAGCTATGGCTACACCTTC. It translates to CATSDYRAGSYGYTF.